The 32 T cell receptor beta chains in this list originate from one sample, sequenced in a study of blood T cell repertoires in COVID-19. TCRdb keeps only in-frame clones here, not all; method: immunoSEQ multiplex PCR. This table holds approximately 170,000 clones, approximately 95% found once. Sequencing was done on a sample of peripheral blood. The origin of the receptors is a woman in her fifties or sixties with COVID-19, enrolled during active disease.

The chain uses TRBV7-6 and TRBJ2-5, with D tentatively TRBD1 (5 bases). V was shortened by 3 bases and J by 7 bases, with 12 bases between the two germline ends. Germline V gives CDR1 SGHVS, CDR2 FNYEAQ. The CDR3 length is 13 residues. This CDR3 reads CASSFQGLATQYF. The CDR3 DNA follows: TGTGCCAGCAGCTTCCAGGGTCTTGCGACCCAGTACTTC.

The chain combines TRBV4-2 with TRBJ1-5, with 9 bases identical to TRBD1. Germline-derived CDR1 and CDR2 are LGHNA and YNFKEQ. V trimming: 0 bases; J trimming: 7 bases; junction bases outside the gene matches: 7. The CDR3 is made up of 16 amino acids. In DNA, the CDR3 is TGTGCCAGCAGCCAAGAAGGTGGGACAGGGCTCCAGCCCCAGCATTTT. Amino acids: CASSQEGGTGLQPQHF.

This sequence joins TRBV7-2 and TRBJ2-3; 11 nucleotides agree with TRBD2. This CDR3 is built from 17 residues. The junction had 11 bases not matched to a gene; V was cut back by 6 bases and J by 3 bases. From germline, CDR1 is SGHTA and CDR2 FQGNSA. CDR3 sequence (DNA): TGTGCCAGCAGACTCGTAGGGACTAGCGGCGCGACAGATACGCAGTATTTT. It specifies CASRLVGTSGATDTQYF.

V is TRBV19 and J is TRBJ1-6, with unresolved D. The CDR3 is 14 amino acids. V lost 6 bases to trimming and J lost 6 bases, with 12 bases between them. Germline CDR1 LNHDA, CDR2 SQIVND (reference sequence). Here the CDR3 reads CASRITLLNSPLHF. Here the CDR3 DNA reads TGTGCCAGTAGAATTACTCTCCTTAATTCACCCCTCCACTTT.

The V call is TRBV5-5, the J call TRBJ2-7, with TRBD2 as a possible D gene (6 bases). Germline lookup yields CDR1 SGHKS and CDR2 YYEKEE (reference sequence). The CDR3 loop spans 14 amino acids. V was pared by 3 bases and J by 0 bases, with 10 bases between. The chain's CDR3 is CASSSPGVSYEQYF. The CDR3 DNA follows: TGTGCCAGCAGCTCCCCGGGGGTCTCCTACGAGCAGTACTTC. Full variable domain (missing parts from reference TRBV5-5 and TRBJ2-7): DAGVTQSPTHLIKTRGQQVTLRCSPISGHKSVSWYQQVLGQGPQFIFQYYEKEERGRGNFPDRFSARQFPNYSSELNVNALLLGDSALYLCASSSPGVSYEQYFGPGTRLTVT.

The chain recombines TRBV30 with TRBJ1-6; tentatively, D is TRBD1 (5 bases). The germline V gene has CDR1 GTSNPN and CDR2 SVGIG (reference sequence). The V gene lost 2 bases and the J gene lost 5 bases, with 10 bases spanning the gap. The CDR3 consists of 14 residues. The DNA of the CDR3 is TGTGCCTGGAGTCAGGGTTCTGATAATTCACCCCTCCACTTT. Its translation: CAWSQGSDNSPLHF.

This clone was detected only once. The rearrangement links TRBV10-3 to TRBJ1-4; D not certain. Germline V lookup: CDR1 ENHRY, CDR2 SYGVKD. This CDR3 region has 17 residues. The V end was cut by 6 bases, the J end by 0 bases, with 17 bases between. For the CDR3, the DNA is TGTGCCATCAGCGATGGAGAGGGCCCTGCAACTAATGAAAAACTGTTTTTT. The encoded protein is CAISDGEGPATNEKLFF.

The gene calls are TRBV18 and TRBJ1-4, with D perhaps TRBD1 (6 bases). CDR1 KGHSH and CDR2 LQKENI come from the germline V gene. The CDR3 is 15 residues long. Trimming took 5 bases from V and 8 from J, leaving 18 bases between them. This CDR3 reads CASSTRQVVNEKLFF. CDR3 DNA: TGTGCCAGCTCAACGAGACAGGTCGTTAACGAAAAACTGTTTTTT.

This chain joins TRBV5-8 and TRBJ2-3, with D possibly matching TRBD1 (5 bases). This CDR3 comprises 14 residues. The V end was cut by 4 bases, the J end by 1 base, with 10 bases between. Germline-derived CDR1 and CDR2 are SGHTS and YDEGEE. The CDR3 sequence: CASSTETGTDTQYF. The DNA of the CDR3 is TGTGCCAGCAGCACCGAGACAGGCACAGATACGCAGTATTTT.

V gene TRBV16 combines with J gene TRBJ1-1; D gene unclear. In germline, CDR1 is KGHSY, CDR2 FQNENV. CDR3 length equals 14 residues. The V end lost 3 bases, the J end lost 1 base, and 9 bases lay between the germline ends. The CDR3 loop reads CASSQLAENTEAFF. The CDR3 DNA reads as TGTGCCAGCAGCCAGTTAGCAGAGAACACTGAAGCTTTCTTT.

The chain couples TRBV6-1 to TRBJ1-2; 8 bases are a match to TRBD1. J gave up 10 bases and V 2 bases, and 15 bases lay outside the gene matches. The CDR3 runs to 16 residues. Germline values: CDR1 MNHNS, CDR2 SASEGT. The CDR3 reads CASSERKDRGRVPYTF. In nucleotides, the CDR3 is TGTGCCAGCAGTGAACGAAAAGACAGGGGACGTGTCCCCTACACCTTC.

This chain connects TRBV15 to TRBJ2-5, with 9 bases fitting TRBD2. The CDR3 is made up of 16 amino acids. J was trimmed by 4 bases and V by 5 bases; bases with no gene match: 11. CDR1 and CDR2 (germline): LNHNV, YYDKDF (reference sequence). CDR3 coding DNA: TGTGCCACCAGCCAGGCAGAGGCGGGGGGGCGAGAGACCCAGTACTTC. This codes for CATSQAEAGGRETQYF. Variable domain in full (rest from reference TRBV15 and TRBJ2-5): DAMVIQNPRYQVTQFGKPVTLSCSQTLNHNVMYWYQQKSSQAPKLLFHYYDKDFNNEADTPDNFQSRRPNTSFCFLDIRSPGLGDTAMYLCATSQAEAGGRETQYFGPGTRLLVL.

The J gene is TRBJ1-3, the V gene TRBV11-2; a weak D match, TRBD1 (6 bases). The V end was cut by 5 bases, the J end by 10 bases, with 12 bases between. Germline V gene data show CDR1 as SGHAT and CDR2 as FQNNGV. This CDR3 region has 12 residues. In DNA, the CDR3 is TGTGCCAGCAGCAGGACAGTCAAGACCATATATTTT. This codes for CASSRTVKTIYF.

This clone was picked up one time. The CDR3 loop is CASSLFGEGNSPLHF. For the CDR3, the DNA is TGTGCCAGCAGCTTATTCGGGGAGGGCAATTCACCCCTCCACTTT. The rearrangement uses TRBV7-2 and TRBJ1-6; D uncertain. V gave up 2 bases and J gave up 7 bases, with 12 bases separating them. Germline V gene sequence: CDR1 SGHTA, CDR2 FQGNSA. CDR3 length: 15 residues.

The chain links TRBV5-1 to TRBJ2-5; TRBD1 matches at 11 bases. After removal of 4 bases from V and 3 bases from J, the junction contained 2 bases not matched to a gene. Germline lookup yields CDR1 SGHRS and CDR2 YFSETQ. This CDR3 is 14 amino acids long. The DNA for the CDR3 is TGCGCCAGCAGCATGGGACAGGGGGAAGAGACCCAGTACTTC. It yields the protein CASSMGQGEETQYF.

CDR3 in DNA: TGTGCCAGCAGCTTAGTCCGTTACAGGTATCGGTACGCCTACGAGCAGTACTTC. Translation: CASSLVRYRYRYAYEQYF. V usage is TRBV11-2 and J usage is TRBJ2-7, with a possible D match to TRBD1 (5 bases). V was cut by 1 base and J by 2 bases, with 21 bases left in between. Germline V gene lookup returns CDR1 SGHAT and CDR2 FQNNGV. The CDR3 is 18 amino acids.

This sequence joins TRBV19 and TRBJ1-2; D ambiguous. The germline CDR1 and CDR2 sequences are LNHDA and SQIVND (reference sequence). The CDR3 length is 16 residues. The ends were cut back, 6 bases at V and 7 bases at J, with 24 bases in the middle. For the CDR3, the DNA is TGTGCCAGTAGGGACTCCACCCCAACCCGAGGCCCTGGCTACACCTTC. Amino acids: CASRDSTPTRGPGYTF.

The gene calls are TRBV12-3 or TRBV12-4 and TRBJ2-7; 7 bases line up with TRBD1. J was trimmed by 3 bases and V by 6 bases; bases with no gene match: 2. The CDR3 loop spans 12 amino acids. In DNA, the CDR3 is TGTGCCAGCAGCCGGGACAGCTACGAGCAGTACTTC. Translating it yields CASSRDSYEQYF.

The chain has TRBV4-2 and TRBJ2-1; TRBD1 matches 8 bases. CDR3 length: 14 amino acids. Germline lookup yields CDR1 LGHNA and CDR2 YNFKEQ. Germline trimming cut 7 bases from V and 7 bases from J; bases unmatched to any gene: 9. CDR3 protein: CASMRQGALNEQFF. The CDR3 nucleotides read TGTGCCAGCATGAGGCAGGGGGCGCTTAATGAGCAGTTCTTC.

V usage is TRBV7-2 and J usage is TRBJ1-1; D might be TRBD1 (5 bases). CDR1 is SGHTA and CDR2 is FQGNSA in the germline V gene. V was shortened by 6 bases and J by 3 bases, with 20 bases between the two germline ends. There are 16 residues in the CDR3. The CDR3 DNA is TGTGCCAGCAGAACGGGGGGTGCGGGGTTTGACACTGAAGCTTTCTTT. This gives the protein CASRTGGAGFDTEAFF.

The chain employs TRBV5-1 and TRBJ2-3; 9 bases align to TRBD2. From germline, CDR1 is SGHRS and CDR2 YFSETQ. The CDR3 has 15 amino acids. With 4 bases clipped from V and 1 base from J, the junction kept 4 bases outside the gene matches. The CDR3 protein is CASSPGGGGTDTQYF. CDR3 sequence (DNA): TGCGCCAGCAGCCCTGGCGGGGGGGGCACAGATACGCAGTATTTT.

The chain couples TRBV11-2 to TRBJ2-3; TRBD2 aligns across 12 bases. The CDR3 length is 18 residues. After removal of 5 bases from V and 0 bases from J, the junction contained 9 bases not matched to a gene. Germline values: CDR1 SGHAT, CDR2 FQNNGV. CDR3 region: CASSPGLAGPPSTDTQYF. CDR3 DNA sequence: TGTGCCAGCAGCCCAGGACTAGCGGGGCCGCCTAGCACAGATACGCAGTATTTT.

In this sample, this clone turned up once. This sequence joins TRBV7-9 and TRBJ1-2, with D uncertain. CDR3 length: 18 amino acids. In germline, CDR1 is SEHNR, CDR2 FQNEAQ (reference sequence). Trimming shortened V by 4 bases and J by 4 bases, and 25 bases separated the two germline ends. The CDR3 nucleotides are TGTGCCAGCAGCTCCACACGACCGACAAACACGGGATTCTATGGCTACACCTTC. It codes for CASSSTRPTNTGFYGYTF. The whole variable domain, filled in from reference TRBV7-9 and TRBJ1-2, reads DTGVSQNPRHKITKRGQNVTFRCDPISEHNRLYWYRQTLGQGPEFLTYFQNEAQLEKSRLLSDRFSAERPKGSFSTLEIQRTEQGDSAMYLCASSSTRPTNTGFYGYTFGSGTRLTVV.

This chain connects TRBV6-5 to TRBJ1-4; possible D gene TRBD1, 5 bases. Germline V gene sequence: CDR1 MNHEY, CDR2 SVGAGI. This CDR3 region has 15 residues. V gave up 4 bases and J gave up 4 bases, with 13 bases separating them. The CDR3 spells CASSWGTVGNEKLFF. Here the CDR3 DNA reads TGTGCCAGCAGTTGGGGGACTGTAGGTAATGAAAAACTGTTTTTT.

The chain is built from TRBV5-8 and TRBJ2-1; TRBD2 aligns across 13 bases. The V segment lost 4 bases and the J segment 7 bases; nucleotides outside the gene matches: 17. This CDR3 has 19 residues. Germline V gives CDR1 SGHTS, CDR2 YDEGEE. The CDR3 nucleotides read TGTGCCAGCAGCCGAGTCTTCGGACTAGCGGGGGACAATCGGAATGAGCAGTTCTTC. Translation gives CASSRVFGLAGDNRNEQFF.

CDR3 protein: CASSVTGPLGAGYTF. CDR3 sequence (DNA): TGTGCCAGTAGTGTGACAGGACCTCTTGGAGCTGGCTACACCTTC. The chain has TRBV19 and TRBJ1-2; TRBD1 is a possible D gene (6 bases). Trimming cost V 5 bases and J 7 bases, with 20 bases left between them. The CDR3 loop spans 15 amino acids. The V gene's germline CDR1 is LNHDA and CDR2 SQIVND (reference sequence). The whole variable domain, remainder taken from reference TRBV19 and TRBJ1-2, is DGGITQSPKYLFRKEGQNVTLSCEQNLNHDAMYWYRQDPGQGLRLIYYSQIVNDFQKGDIAEGYSVSREKKESFPLTVTSAQKNPTAFYLCASSVTGPLGAGYTFGSGTRLTVV.

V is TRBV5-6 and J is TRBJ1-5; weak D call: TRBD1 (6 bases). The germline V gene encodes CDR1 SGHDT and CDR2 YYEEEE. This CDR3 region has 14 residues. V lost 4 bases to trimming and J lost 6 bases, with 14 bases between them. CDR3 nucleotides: TGTGCCAGCAGCCGGGGGAGGGGGAGTCAGCCCCAGCATTTT. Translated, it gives CASSRGRGSQPQHF.

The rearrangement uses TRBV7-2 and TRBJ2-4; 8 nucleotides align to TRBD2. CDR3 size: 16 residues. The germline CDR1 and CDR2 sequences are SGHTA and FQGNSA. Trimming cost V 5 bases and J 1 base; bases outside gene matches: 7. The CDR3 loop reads CASSLREGKAKNIQYF. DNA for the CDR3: TGTGCCAGCAGCCTCCGGGAGGGGAAGGCCAAAAACATTCAGTACTTC.

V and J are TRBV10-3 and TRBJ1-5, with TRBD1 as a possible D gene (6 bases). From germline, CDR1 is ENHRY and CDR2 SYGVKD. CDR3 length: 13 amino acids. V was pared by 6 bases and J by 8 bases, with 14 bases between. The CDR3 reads CAIRRQAMEPQHF. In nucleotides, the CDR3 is TGTGCCATCAGGCGACAGGCAATGGAGCCCCAGCATTTT.

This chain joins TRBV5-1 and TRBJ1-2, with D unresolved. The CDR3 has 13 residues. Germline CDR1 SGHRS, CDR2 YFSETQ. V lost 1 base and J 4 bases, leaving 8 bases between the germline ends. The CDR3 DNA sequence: TGCGCCAGCAGCTTGACCCGGGGCTATGGCTACACCTTC. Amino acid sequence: CASSLTRGYGYTF.

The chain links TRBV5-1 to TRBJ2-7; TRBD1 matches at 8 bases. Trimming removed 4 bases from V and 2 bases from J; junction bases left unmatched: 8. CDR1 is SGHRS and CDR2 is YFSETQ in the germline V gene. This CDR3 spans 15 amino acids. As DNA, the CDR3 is TGCGCCAGCAGCCCGACCGGGACAGGCGCCTACGAGCAGTACTTC. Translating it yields CASSPTGTGAYEQYF.

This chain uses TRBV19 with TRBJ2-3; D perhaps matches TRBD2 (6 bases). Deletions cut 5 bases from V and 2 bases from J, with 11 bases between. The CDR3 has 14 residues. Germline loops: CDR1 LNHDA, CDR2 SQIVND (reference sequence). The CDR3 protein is CASSWRLVTDTQYF. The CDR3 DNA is TGTGCCAGTAGTTGGAGACTAGTCACAGATACGCAGTATTTT.